Following are 2 T cell receptor beta chains from one sample sequenced in a study of blood T cell repertoires in COVID-19. Here immunoSEQ multiplex PCR was the method, and the copy in TCRdb shows in-frame clones only, minus some. The top ten hold 1% to 1.5% of the sample, which has roughly 91,000 clones, about four fifths seen once. The sequencing input was peripheral blood. These receptor sequences come from a woman aged 80 or over with acute or convalescent COVID-19.

CDR3 sequence reads: CASSQAGRGGGETQYF. CDR3 coding DNA: TGTGCCAGCAGCCAAGCCGGCAGGGGTGGGGGAGAGACCCAGTACTTC. The chain couples TRBV3-1 (or the pseudogene TRBV3-2) to TRBJ2-5; tentatively, D is TRBD1 (6 bases). Germline values: CDR1 LGHDT, CDR2 YNNKEL (reference sequence). Trimming stripped 1 base from V and 4 bases from J, with 16 bases between. The CDR3 totals 16 residues.

The chain couples TRBV27 to TRBJ2-3; possible D gene TRBD2, 6 bases. The CDR3 consists of 15 residues. V dropped 8 bases and J dropped 0 bases, with 15 bases sitting between them. The germline V gene encodes CDR1 MNHEY and CDR2 SMNVEV (reference sequence). The CDR3 sequence: CASQGGLMSTDTQYF. The CDR3 DNA reads as TGTGCCAGCCAAGGAGGGCTCATGAGCACAGATACGCAGTATTTT.